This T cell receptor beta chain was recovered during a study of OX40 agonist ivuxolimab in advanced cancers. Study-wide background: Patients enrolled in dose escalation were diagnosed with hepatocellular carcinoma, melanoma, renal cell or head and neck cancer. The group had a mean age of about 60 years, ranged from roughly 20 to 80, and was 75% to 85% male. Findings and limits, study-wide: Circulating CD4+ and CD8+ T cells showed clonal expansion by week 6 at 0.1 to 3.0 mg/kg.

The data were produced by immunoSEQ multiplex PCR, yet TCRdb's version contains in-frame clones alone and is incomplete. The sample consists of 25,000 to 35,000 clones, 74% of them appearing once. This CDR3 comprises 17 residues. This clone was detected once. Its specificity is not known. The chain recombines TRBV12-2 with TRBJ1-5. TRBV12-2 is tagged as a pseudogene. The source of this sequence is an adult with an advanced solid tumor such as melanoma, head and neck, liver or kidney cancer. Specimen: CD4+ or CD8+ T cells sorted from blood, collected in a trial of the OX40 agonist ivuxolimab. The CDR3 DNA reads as TGTGCAAGTCGCTTAGTACGGCGATCGGAGAGCAATCAGCCCCAGCATTTT. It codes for CASRLVRRSESNQPQHF.